Each of the 18 T cell receptor beta chains below was sequenced from the same sample in a study of OX40 agonist ivuxolimab in advanced cancers. The method behind the library was the immunoSEQ multiplex PCR assay. TCRdb limited this immuneACCESS table to in-frame rearrangements with V and J called. A share of clones is missing; checked studies link under half to unresolved V genes, and the rest is unexplained. The sample table holds tens of thousands of clones, of which 75% to 90% were seen once. Together, the top ten hold about 7% of the sample. This material consisted of CD4+ or CD8+ T cells sorted from blood, taken in a trial of the OX40 agonist ivuxolimab. The receptors stem from an adult with an advanced solid tumor such as melanoma, head and neck, liver or kidney cancer.

This clone has a handful of counts. The chain combines TRBV5-4 with TRBJ2-7, with 10 bases identical to TRBD1. V shed 3 bases and J 7 bases; nucleotides not matched to a gene: 10. The CDR3 totals 15 residues. Germline V CDR1 and CDR2: SGHNT, YYREEE (reference sequence). DNA of the CDR3: TGTGCCAGCAGCTCGTCCCGGGACAGGGGTAATGAGCAGTACTTC. Protein sequence: CASSSSRDRGNEQYF.

This rearrangement joins TRBV11-3 to TRBJ1-2; D is ambiguous. From germline, CDR1 is SGHNT and CDR2 YENEEA. This CDR3 has 13 residues. V lost 1 base to trimming and J lost 8 bases, with 11 bases between them. The CDR3 spells CASSLGLGRGYTF. CDR3 coding DNA: TGTGCCAGCAGCTTAGGTCTGGGCAGGGGCTACACCTTC.

The chain couples TRBV2 to TRBJ2-3; D remains unclear. V gave up 7 bases and J gave up 1 base, with 15 bases separating them. The germline V gene has CDR1 SNHLY and CDR2 FYNNEI. CDR3 length: 15 residues. CDR3 region: CASTKGYGGTDTQYF. The CDR3 bases are TGTGCCAGCACCAAGGGTTACGGAGGCACAGATACGCAGTATTTT.

J is TRBJ2-3 and V is TRBV2; D may be TRBD2 (5 bases). The CDR3 is 13 residues long. V shed 7 bases and J shed 2 bases, with 10 bases lying between them. CDR1 and CDR2 (germline): SNHLY, FYNNEI. For the CDR3, the DNA is TGTGCCAGCAAAGGGAGCCCCACAGATACGCAGTATTTT. The encoded protein is CASKGSPTDTQYF. Drawing the rest from reference TRBV2 and TRBJ2-3, the complete variable domain is EPEVTQTPSHQVTQMGQEVILRCVPISNHLYFYWYRQILGQKVEFLVSFYNNEISEKSEIFDDQFSVERPDGSNFTLKIRSTKLEDSAMYFCASKGSPTDTQYFGPGTRLTVL.

This rearrangement joins TRBV19 to TRBJ2-5; TRBD2 aligns across 12 bases. J lost 5 bases, V lost 3 bases, and 4 bases had no gene match. CDR3 length: 15 amino acids. CDR1 is LNHDA and CDR2 is SQIVND in the germline V gene (reference sequence). The CDR3 loop is CASSMGTSGWETQYF. The CDR3 DNA reads TGTGCCAGTAGTATGGGGACTAGCGGGTGGGAGACCCAGTACTTC.

This clone was found once. The DNA of the CDR3 is TGTGCCAGTAGTTCTGATCCGGGACTAGCGGGAAATGAGCAGTTCTTC. It encodes CASSSDPGLAGNEQFF. The V gene is TRBV19, the J gene TRBJ2-1, with TRBD2 matching 13 bases. V lost 5 bases and J lost 7; bases outside the gene matches: 8. Germline V lookup: CDR1 LNHDA, CDR2 SQIVND (reference sequence). The CDR3 runs to 16 residues.

This chain connects TRBV18 to TRBJ2-3, with D unclear. V was pared by 3 bases and J by 0 bases, with 10 bases between. CDR3 length: 15 amino acids. The germline V gene has CDR1 KGHSH and CDR2 LQKENI. CDR3 in amino acids: CASSPDRISTDTQYF. The CDR3 region has the DNA TGTGCCAGCTCACCCGATCGAATAAGCACAGATACGCAGTATTTT.

J is TRBJ2-7 and V is TRBV28; possibly TRBD2 for D (6 bases). CDR1 and CDR2 (germline): MDHEN, SYDVKM. The CDR3 consists of 13 residues. Trimming took off 3 bases at V and 2 bases at J, with 8 bases between the two ends. Here the CDR3 DNA reads TGTGCCAGCAGTTTGGGAGGTACCTACGAGCAGTACTTC. Translated, it gives CASSLGGTYEQYF.

This chain links TRBV7-9 with TRBJ2-1; a weak D match, TRBD2 (6 bases). V lost 5 bases and J lost 4, with 9 bases in between. Germline V CDR1 and CDR2: SEHNR, FQNEAQ (reference sequence). This CDR3 is built from 13 residues. The CDR3 region is CASSPGEYNEQFF. CDR3 coding DNA: TGTGCCAGCAGCCCGGGGGAGTACAATGAGCAGTTCTTC.

CDR3 bases: TGTGCCAGCAGCTTATTGGGACTAGCGGGAGGGCCCGGGGAGCTGTTTTTT. The encoded protein is CASSLLGLAGGPGELFF. J is TRBJ2-2 and V is TRBV7-8, with 16 bases lining up with TRBD2. The CDR3 has 17 amino acids. V shed 2 bases and J 6 bases; nucleotides not matched to a gene: 3. Germline loops: CDR1 SGHVS, CDR2 FQNEAQ.

V usage is TRBV2 and J usage is TRBJ1-5; D might be TRBD1 (6 bases). With 6 bases removed from V and 7 bases from J, the gap between germline ends came to 22 bases. The CDR3 length is 16 residues. Germline assignment: CDR1 SNHLY and CDR2 FYNNEI. DNA for the CDR3: TGTGCCAGCAGAGGTCGTCCCCAAGGGGGAACGCAGCCCCAGCATTTT. Translating gives CASRGRPQGGTQPQHF. The whole variable domain, remainder taken from reference TRBV2 and TRBJ1-5, is EPEVTQTPSHQVTQMGQEVILRCVPISNHLYFYWYRQILGQKVEFLVSFYNNEISEKSEIFDDQFSVERPDGSNFTLKIRSTKLEDSAMYFCASRGRPQGGTQPQHFGDGTRLSIL.

The rearrangement joins TRBV6-6 to TRBJ1-2; D gene ambiguous. The CDR3 is 14 amino acids. Trimming took 2 bases from V and 4 from J, leaving 11 bases between them. The V gene's germline CDR1 is MNHNY and CDR2 SVGAGI (reference sequence). The DNA of the CDR3 is TGTGCCAGCAGTTACCAGGCTACCTTCTATGGCTACACCTTC. Its protein is CASSYQATFYGYTF.

The chain recombines TRBV7-3 with TRBJ2-7, with 10 bases identical to TRBD2. The ends lost 4 bases at V and 1 base at J; junction bases unmatched: 7. The germline CDR1 and CDR2 sequences are SGHTA and FQGTGA. This CDR3 is built from 16 residues. The CDR3 DNA sequence: TGTGCCAGCAGCTCCCGGGCTAGCGGGAGTTCCTACGAGCAGTACTTC. The encoded protein is CASSSRASGSSYEQYF.

The V gene is TRBV27, the J gene TRBJ2-7, with a possible D match to TRBD2 (6 bases). Germline lookup yields CDR1 MNHEY and CDR2 SMNVEV (reference sequence). Between the trimmed V and J ends, which lost 5 bases and 4 bases, there was a span of 15 bases. The length of the CDR3 is 14 residues. Here the CDR3 reads CASSITSSSYEQYF. CDR3 in DNA: TGTGCCAGCAGTATAACTAGCTCTAGTTACGAGCAGTACTTC.

V and J are TRBV5-4 and TRBJ2-2; D ambiguous. This CDR3 contains 12 residues. Germline V gives CDR1 SGHNT, CDR2 YYREEE (reference sequence). Trimming took 2 bases from V and 4 from J, leaving 3 bases between them. This CDR3 reads CASSLSTGELFF. In DNA form, the CDR3 reads TGTGCCAGCAGCTTATCCACCGGGGAGCTGTTTTTT.

The chain recombines TRBV14 with TRBJ2-5; 9 bases line up with TRBD1. Trimming removed 6 bases from V and 5 bases from J; junction bases left unmatched: 10. The CDR3 sequence is 15 residues long. The germline CDR1 and CDR2 sequences are SGHDN and FVKESK. CDR3: CASSPTGGAAETQYF. Here the CDR3 DNA reads TGTGCCAGCAGTCCTACAGGGGGCGCGGCGGAGACCCAGTACTTC.

This chain connects TRBV6-1 to TRBJ1-2, with D possibly matching TRBD1 (5 bases). The V end was cut by 6 bases, the J end by 5 bases, with 16 bases between. The CDR3 loop spans 14 amino acids. Germline V gene sequence: CDR1 MNHNS, CDR2 SASEGT. CDR3 DNA: TGTGCCAGCAGCGAGGGACCAGATCTATATGGCTACACCTTC. Its protein is CASSEGPDLYGYTF.

The genes are TRBV5-1 and TRBJ2-7, with D possibly matching TRBD1 (5 bases). CDR1 and CDR2 (germline): SGHRS, YFSETQ. Trimming removed 4 bases from V and 2 bases from J, with 16 bases in between. This CDR3 contains 15 residues. CDR3 protein: CASSPGHKGPYEQYF. CDR3 DNA: TGCGCCAGCAGCCCGGGTCATAAGGGGCCCTACGAGCAGTACTTC.